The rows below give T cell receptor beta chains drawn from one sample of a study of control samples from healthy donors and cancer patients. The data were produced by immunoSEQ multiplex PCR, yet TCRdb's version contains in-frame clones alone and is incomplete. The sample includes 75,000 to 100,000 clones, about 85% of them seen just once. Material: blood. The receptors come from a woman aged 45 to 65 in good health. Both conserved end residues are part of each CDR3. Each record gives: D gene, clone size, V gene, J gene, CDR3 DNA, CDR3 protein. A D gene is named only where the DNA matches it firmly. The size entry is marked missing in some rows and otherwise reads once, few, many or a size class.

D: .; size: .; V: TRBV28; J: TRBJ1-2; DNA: TGTGCCAGCCTTTATCTCTCCGGGGTTGGCTACACCTTC; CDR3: CASLYLSGVGYTF
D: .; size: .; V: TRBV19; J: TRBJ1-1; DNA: TGTGCCAGTAGTGCCACGGGACATCTGAACACTGAAGCTTTCTTT; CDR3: CASSATGHLNTEAFF
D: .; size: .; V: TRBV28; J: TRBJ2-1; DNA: TGTGCCAGCAGTATCATATCTTCGCACGGTGCGCAGTTCTTC; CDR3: CASSIISSHGAQFF
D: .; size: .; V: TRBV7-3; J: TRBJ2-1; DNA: TGTGCCAGCAGCTTAAAGGGCGCGGGGCAGTACAATGAGCAGTTCTTC; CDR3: CASSLKGAGQYNEQFF
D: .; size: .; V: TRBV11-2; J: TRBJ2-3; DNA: TGTGCCAGCAGCTTAAATCAATTAGTGCAGGATACGCAGTATTTT; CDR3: CASSLNQLVQDTQYF
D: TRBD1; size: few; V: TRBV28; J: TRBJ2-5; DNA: TGTGCCAGCAGTACCTACAGGGGTGAAGGGGAGACCCAGTACTTC; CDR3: CASSTYRGEGETQYF
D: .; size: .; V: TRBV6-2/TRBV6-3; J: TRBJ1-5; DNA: TGTGCCAGCAGTTACTCGGGTCAGCCCCAGCATTTT; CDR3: CASSYSGQPQHF
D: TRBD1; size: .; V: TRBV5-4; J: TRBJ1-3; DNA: TGTGCCAGCAGCTTGTTTGGGACAGGCGTTTTAGCTGGAAACACCATATATTTT; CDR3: CASSLFGTGVLAGNTIYF
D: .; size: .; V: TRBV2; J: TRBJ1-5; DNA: TGTGCCAGCAGTGACGGTAATCAGCCCCAGCATTTT; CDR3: CASSDGNQPQHF
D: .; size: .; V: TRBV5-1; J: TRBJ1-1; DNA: TGCGCCAGCAGTTCTGGCCCGAACACTGAAGCTTTCTTT; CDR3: CASSSGPNTEAFF
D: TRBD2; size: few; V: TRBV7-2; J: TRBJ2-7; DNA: TGTGCCAGCAGCCCCCTAGCGGGAGTTGAAGAGCAGTACTTC; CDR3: CASSPLAGVEEQYF
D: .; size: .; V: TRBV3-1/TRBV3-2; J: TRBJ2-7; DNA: TGTGCCAGCAGCCAAGTTTGGCTGAGCTCCTACGAGCAGTACTTC; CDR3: CASSQVWLSSYEQYF
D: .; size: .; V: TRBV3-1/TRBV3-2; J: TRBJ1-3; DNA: TGTGCCAGCAGCCAAGATAAAGGGTCTGGAAACACCATATATTTT; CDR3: CASSQDKGSGNTIYF